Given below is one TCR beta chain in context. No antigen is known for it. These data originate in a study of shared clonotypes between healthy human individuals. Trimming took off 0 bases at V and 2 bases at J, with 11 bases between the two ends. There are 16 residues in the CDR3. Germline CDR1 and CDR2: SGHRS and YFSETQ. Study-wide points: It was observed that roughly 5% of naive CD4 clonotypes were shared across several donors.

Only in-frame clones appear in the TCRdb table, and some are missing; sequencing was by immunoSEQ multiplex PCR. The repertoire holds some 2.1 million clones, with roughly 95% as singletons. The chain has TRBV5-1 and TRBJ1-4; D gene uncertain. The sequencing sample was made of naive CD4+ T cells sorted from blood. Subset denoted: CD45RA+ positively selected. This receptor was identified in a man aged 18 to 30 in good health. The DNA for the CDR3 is TGCGCCAGCAGCTTGGCCCCAGCGGGCACTAATGAAAAACTGTTTTTT. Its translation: CASSLAPAGTNEKLFF.